A single sample gave rise to the 25 T cell receptor beta chains below, sequenced in a study of blood T cell repertoires in COVID-19. Sequenced by immunoSEQ multiplex PCR; TCRdb stores in-frame clones only, minus some. The sample records 200,000 to 300,000 clones, nearly 90% being singletons. Sequencing was done on a sample of peripheral blood. These receptors were obtained from a man aged 18 to 29 with active or convalescent COVID-19.

J is TRBJ2-5 and V is TRBV18; 11 bases are shared with TRBD2. This CDR3 is 15 amino acids long. Germline CDR1 reads KGHSH; CDR2 reads LQKENI. Losses at the gene ends were 3 bases for V and 5 bases for J; bases not matched to a gene: 5. The CDR3 is CASSPSGGARETQYF. CDR3 nucleotides: TGTGCCAGCTCACCTAGCGGGGGGGCCCGGGAGACCCAGTACTTC.

The chain recombines TRBV7-2 with TRBJ1-1, with unresolved D. Germline V CDR1 and CDR2: SGHTA, FQGNSA. CDR3 length equals 13 residues. V was trimmed by 5 bases and J by 5 bases, leaving 12 bases between them. The CDR3 loop reads CASSLRVETEAFF. In DNA, the CDR3 is TGTGCCAGCAGCCTGAGGGTAGAGACTGAAGCTTTCTTT.

The gene calls are TRBV24-1 and TRBJ1-2; the D is unclear. Per the germline V gene, CDR1 is KGHDR and CDR2 is SFDVKD. Trimming left V 1 base short and J 7 bases short, with 9 bases between. The CDR3 contains 13 residues. CDR3 DNA sequence: TGTGCCACCAGTGATTTCGCCGGTCGTGGCTACACCTTC. Its protein is CATSDFAGRGYTF.

J is TRBJ1-2 and V is TRBV4-1; 7 bases fit TRBD1. The V segment lost 1 base and the J segment 5 bases; nucleotides outside the gene matches: 7. Germline-derived CDR1 and CDR2 are MGHRA and YSYEKL. The CDR3 contains 15 residues. CDR3 amino acids: CASSQVETGTYGYTF. CDR3 sequence (DNA): TGCGCCAGCAGCCAAGTTGAGACAGGGACGTATGGCTACACCTTC.

The gene calls are TRBV9 and TRBJ1-2, with D perhaps matching TRBD1 (6 bases). This CDR3 has 18 amino acids. Trimming pared 4 bases from V and 3 bases from J, leaving 25 bases between. Germline-derived CDR1 and CDR2 are SGDLS and YYNGEE. This CDR3 reads CASSPEIWGGRVDYGYTF. CDR3 nucleotide sequence: TGTGCCAGCAGCCCTGAAATTTGGGGGGGGCGCGTGGACTATGGCTACACCTTC.

Notes on this clone: Other DNA sequences in this sample translate to the same CDR3. V is TRBV3-1 (or the pseudogene TRBV3-2) and J is TRBJ1-2, with D unclear. Germline CDR1 is LGHDT and CDR2 is YNNKEL (reference sequence). CDR3 length equals 12 residues. V lost 1 base and J lost 5, with 5 bases in between. The CDR3 coding sequence is TGTGCCAGCAGCCAAGGAGGGTATGGCTACACCTTC. Amino acid sequence: CASSQGGYGYTF.

The chain joins TRBV29-1 to TRBJ2-1, with 10 bases lining up with TRBD1. CDR3 length: 12 residues. Germline lookup yields CDR1 SQVTM and CDR2 ANQGSEA. J lost 10 bases, V lost 8 bases, and 8 bases had no gene match. In DNA form, the CDR3 reads TGCAGCTCTAGACAGGGGGCTTGGGAGCAGTTCTTC. It specifies CSSRQGAWEQFF.

V usage is TRBV5-1 and J usage is TRBJ2-3; 7 bases fit TRBD1. The CDR3 spans 14 residues. V was pared by 4 bases and J by 4 bases, with 6 bases of the junction left unmatched. CDR1 and CDR2 (germline): SGHRS, YFSETQ. The CDR3 DNA reads as TGCGCCAGCAGCCTGACAGGGTCAGCAGATACGCAGTATTTT. It codes for CASSLTGSADTQYF.

The gene calls are TRBV7-2 and TRBJ2-7; 10 bases agree with TRBD2. V trimming: 5 bases; J trimming: 4 bases; junction bases outside the gene matches: 11. CDR3 size: 16 residues. In germline, CDR1 is SGHTA, CDR2 FQGNSA. As DNA, the CDR3 is TGTGCCAGCAGCCTCCGGCGCCGGACTAGCGGATACGAGCAGTACTTC. As protein: CASSLRRRTSGYEQYF.

The chain uses TRBV30 and TRBJ1-2, with 11 bases identical to TRBD1. V shed 4 bases, J shed 7 bases, and the junction held 5 bases outside the gene matches. Germline V CDR1 and CDR2: GTSNPN, SVGIG (reference sequence). The CDR3 sequence is 13 residues long. The CDR3 bases are TGTGCCTGGATGGGGACAGGGGGGGGTGGCTACACCTTC. Translated, it gives CAWMGTGGGGYTF.

The rearrangement uses TRBV13 and TRBJ1-1; 9 positions agree with TRBD1. Per germline, CDR1 PRHDT and CDR2 FYEKMQ (reference sequence). V was clipped by 4 bases and J by 4 bases; unmatched bases: 7. This CDR3 spans 15 amino acids. CDR3 nucleotides: TGTGCCAGCAGCTGGTCTGACAGGGGGAGCACTGAAGCTTTCTTT. Translated: CASSWSDRGSTEAFF.

The chain recombines TRBV27 with TRBJ1-4, with D maybe TRBD1 (6 bases). The CDR3 loop spans 13 amino acids. Trimming pared 10 bases from V and 7 bases from J, leaving 16 bases between. In germline, CDR1 is MNHEY, CDR2 SMNVEV (reference sequence). DNA for the CDR3: TGTGCCACCCAGGGACAACAGACTGAAAAACTGTTTTTT. As protein: CATQGQQTEKLFF.

The V and J genes are TRBV3-1 (or the pseudogene TRBV3-2) and TRBJ2-6; a possible D gene is TRBD1 (6 bases). CDR1 is LGHDT and CDR2 is YNNKEL in the germline V gene (reference sequence). The CDR3 is 15 residues long. The V end lost 4 bases, the J end lost 1 base, and 8 bases lay between the germline ends. The CDR3, as DNA: TGTGCCAGCAGCCCAGGGGATTCTGGGGCCAACGTCCTGACTTTC. Its translation: CASSPGDSGANVLTF.

This chain joins TRBV3-1 (or the pseudogene TRBV3-2) and TRBJ1-4; unclear D gene. Germline CDR1 and CDR2: LGHDT and YNNKEL (reference sequence). The CDR3 runs to 16 residues. Trimming stripped 3 bases from V and 3 bases from J, with 14 bases between. The CDR3 DNA follows: TGTGCCAGCAGCCAGGCCATTGGGGAGGCTAATGAAAAACTGTTTTTT. This sequence encodes CASSQAIGEANEKLFF.

The rearrangement links TRBV5-4 to TRBJ2-5, with TRBD2 matching 10 bases. CDR1 and CDR2 from the germline V gene are SGHNT and YYREEE (reference sequence). This CDR3 contains 15 residues. V was pared by 2 bases and J by 5 bases, with 6 bases of the junction left unmatched. DNA of the CDR3: TGTGCCAGCAGCTTCCCCAGCGGGGGGGGTGAGACCCAGTACTTC. This codes for CASSFPSGGGETQYF.

The rearrangement uses TRBV28 and TRBJ2-1; possible D gene TRBD2, 6 bases. The germline V and J ends were trimmed by 7 bases and 2 bases, with 15 bases remaining between them. This CDR3 region has 15 residues. Germline-derived CDR1 and CDR2 are MDHEN and SYDVKM. The CDR3 DNA sequence: TGTGCCAGCACCTTGGGGGGATTCACCTACAATGAGCAGTTCTTC. As protein: CASTLGGFTYNEQFF.

This chain joins TRBV7-8 and TRBJ2-2, with D perhaps TRBD2 (7 bases). This CDR3 comprises 17 residues. Trimming took off 5 bases at V and 1 base at J, with 17 bases between the two ends. In germline, CDR1 is SGHVS, CDR2 FQNEAQ. The CDR3 region has the DNA TGTGCCAGCAGCCCCCCCCGGGGGGCTGGGAACACCGGGGAGCTGTTTTTT. This encodes CASSPPRGAGNTGELFF.

The chain is built from TRBV2 and TRBJ1-1; D uncertain. From germline, CDR1 is SNHLY and CDR2 FYNNEI. The CDR3 sequence is 13 residues long. Trimming cost V 5 bases and J 5 bases, with 12 bases left between them. CDR3 in DNA: TGTGCCAGCAGTTACTCCGCCGGGACTGAAGCTTTCTTT. As protein: CASSYSAGTEAFF. Drawing the rest from reference TRBV2 and TRBJ1-1, the complete variable domain is EPEVTQTPSHQVTQMGQEVILRCVPISNHLYFYWYRQILGQKVEFLVSFYNNEISEKSEIFDDQFSVERPDGSNFTLKIRSTKLEDSAMYFCASSYSAGTEAFFGQGTRLTVV.

This chain uses TRBV28 with TRBJ1-2; 12 bases line up with TRBD1. CDR1 is MDHEN, CDR2 SYDVKM, per germline. The CDR3 contains 18 residues. The V gene end was trimmed by 3 bases and the J gene end by 2 bases; junction bases not matched to a gene: 10. CDR3 coding DNA: TGTGCCAGCAGTTTGGCCGGGACAGGGGGCGTGGGGAACTATGGCTACACCTTC. Its protein product is CASSLAGTGGVGNYGYTF.

Turning to this clone: Different DNA sequences within this sample yield the same CDR3. V usage is TRBV6-2 or TRBV6-3 and J usage is TRBJ1-5; D not resolved. The CDR3 is 12 residues long. Germline V lookup: CDR1 MNHEY, CDR2 SVGEGT. The germline V and J ends were trimmed by 5 bases and 5 bases, with 7 bases remaining between them. The CDR3 bases are TGTGCCAGCAGTCCGCGGGATCAGCCCCAGCATTTT. It encodes CASSPRDQPQHF.

The rearrangement joins TRBV25-1 to TRBJ2-7; tentatively, D is TRBD2 (6 bases). Germline V gives CDR1 MGHDK, CDR2 SYGVNS. V gave up 3 bases and J gave up 4 bases, with 16 bases separating them. The CDR3 extends over 15 amino acids. The CDR3 protein is CASSDSRRGNYEQYF. In DNA form, the CDR3 reads TGTGCCAGCAGTGACTCGAGGAGGGGAAATTACGAGCAGTACTTC.

The V gene is TRBV3-1 (or the pseudogene TRBV3-2), the J gene TRBJ1-1; a weak D match, TRBD1 (5 bases). Between the trimmed V and J ends, which lost 4 bases and 4 bases, there was a span of 10 bases. Germline lookup yields CDR1 LGHDT and CDR2 YNNKEL (reference sequence). This CDR3 contains 13 residues. This chain's CDR3 is CASSPRVGTEAFF. DNA of the CDR3: TGTGCCAGCAGCCCCAGGGTCGGCACTGAAGCTTTCTTT.

This chain connects TRBV27 to TRBJ1-6, with 9 bases matching TRBD1. The junction had 8 bases not matched to a gene; V was cut back by 5 bases and J by 9 bases. From germline, CDR1 is MNHEY and CDR2 SMNVEV (reference sequence). The CDR3 runs 15 residues. The CDR3 loop reads CASSTTGGVGSPLHF. CDR3 nucleotide sequence: TGTGCCAGCAGTACAACAGGGGGCGTAGGTTCACCCCTCCACTTT.

The chain is built from TRBV7-3 and TRBJ2-3; 13 bases are a match to TRBD2. CDR3 length equals 16 residues. Germline V gene sequence: CDR1 SGHTA, CDR2 FQGTGA. The junction had 6 bases not matched to a gene; V was cut back by 5 bases and J by 4 bases. The chain's CDR3 is CASSRIGLAGADTQYF. CDR3 DNA sequence: TGTGCCAGCAGCCGAATCGGACTAGCGGGAGCAGATACGCAGTATTTT. Combining the CDR3 with reference TRBV7-3 and TRBJ2-3 gives the whole variable domain GAGVSQTPSNKVTEKGKYVELRCDPISGHTALYWYRQSLGQGPEFLIYFQGTGAADDSGLPNDRFFAVRPEGSVSTLKIQRTERGDSAVYLCASSRIGLAGADTQYFGPGTRLTVL.

The rearrangement links TRBV18 to TRBJ2-5, with D possibly TRBD2 on 7 matching bases. Germline CDR1 reads KGHSH; CDR2 reads LQKENI. This CDR3 contains 15 residues. Trimming took off 6 bases at V and 4 bases at J, with 18 bases between the two ends. The CDR3, as DNA: TGTGCCAGCTCTCGCACGGGGGGCCGAGGAGAGACCCAGTACTTC. Translated, it gives CASSRTGGRGETQYF.